This T cell receptor (beta chain) was captured by sequencing in a study of T cell repertoires in cytomegalovirus infection. A note on this clonotype: Its antigen remains unknown. The junction does not match germline at one end; this may be a read error.

TCRdb itself ran the reads through MiXCR, one entry per CDR3 protein. The profile shows some 800,000 distinct CDR3 sequences, almost 30% of them singletons. The germline gives CDR1 LNHDA, CDR2 SQIVND (reference sequence). The CDR3 is made up of 13 amino acids. The source is a human donor in good health (CMV status not recorded). Some clones in this sample may be carry-over from other donors' samples. The chain employs TRBV19 and TRBJ1-5; TRBD1 might be the D (5 bases). The sequencing here drew on cultured CD8+ T cells from PBMCs, taken from culture after CMV antigen stimulation. The CDR3 sequence is CASHDRGNQPQHF. DNA of the CDR3: TGTGCCAGTCACGATAGGGGCAACCAGCCCCAGCATTTT.